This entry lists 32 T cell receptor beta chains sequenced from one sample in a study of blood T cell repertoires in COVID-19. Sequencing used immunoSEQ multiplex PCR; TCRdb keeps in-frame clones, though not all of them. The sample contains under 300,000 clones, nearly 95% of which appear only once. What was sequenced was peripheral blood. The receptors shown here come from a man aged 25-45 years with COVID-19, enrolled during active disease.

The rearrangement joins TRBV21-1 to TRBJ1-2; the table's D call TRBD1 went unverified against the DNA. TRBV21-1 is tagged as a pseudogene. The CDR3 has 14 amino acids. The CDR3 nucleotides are TGTGCCAGCAGCGCAACAGGGGGCTCGGGTGGCTACACCTTC. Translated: CASSATGGSGGYTF.

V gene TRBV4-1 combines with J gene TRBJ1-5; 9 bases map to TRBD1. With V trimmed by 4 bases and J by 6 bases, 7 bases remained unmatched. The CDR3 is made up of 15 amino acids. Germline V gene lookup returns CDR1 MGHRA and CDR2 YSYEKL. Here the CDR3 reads CASSLGGQGAQPQHF. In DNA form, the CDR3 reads TGCGCCAGCAGCCTGGGGGGACAGGGTGCTCAGCCCCAGCATTTT.

The CDR3 reads CATRPTGGNQPQHF. For the CDR3, the DNA is TGTGCCACGCGACCAACCGGGGGTAATCAGCCCCAGCATTTT. The chain combines TRBV19 with TRBJ1-5, with a possible D match to TRBD1 (5 bases). CDR1 and CDR2 from the germline V gene are LNHDA and SQIVND (reference sequence). This CDR3 contains 14 residues. V was clipped by 10 bases and J by 4 bases, with 17 bases between them.

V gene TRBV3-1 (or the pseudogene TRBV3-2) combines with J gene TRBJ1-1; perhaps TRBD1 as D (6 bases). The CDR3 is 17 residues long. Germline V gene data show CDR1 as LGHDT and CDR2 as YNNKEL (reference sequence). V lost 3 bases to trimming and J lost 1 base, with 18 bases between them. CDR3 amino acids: CASSHLSSGHANTEAFF. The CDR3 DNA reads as TGTGCCAGCAGCCACCTAAGCTCGGGACATGCGAACACTGAAGCTTTCTTT.

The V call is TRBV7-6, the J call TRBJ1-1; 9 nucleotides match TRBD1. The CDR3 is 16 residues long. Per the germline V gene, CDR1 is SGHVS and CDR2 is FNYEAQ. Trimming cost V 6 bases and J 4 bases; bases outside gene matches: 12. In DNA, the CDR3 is TGTGCCAGCAGACATTGGACAGGGGCGGACGGCACTGAAGCTTTCTTT. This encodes CASRHWTGADGTEAFF.

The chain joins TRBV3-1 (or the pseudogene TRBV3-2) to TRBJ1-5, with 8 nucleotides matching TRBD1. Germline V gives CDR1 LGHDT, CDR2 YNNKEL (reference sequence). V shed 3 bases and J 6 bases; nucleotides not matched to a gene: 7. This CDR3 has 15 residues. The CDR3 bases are TGTGCCAGCAGCCACTCTACAGGGGGGGTTCAGCCCCAGCATTTT. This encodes CASSHSTGGVQPQHF.

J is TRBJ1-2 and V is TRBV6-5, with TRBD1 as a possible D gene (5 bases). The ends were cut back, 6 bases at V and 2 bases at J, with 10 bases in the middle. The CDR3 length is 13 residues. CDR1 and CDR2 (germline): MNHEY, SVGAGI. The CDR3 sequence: CASRTDRNYGYTF. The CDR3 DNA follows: TGTGCCAGCAGGACCGACAGAAACTATGGCTACACCTTC.

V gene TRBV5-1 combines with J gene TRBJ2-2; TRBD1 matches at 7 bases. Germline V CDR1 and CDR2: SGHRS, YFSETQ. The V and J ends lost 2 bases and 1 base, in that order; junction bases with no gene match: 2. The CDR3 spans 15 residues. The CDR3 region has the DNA TGCGCCAGCAGCTTCGGGACAGAGAACACCGGGGAGCTGTTTTTT. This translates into CASSFGTENTGELFF.

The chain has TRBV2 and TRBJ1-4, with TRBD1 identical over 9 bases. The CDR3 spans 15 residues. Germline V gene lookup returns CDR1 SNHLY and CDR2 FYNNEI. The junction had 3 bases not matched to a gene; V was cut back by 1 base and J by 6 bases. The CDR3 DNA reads TGTGCCAGCAGTGAAGGTGGGACAGGGTATGAAAAACTGTTTTTT. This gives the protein CASSEGGTGYEKLFF.

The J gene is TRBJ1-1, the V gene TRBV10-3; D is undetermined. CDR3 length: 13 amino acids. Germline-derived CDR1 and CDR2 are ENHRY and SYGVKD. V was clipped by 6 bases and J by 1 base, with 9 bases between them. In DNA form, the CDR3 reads TGTGCCATCAGGGGCATAGGGAACACTGAAGCTTTCTTT. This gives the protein CAIRGIGNTEAFF.

CDR3 region: CASSLQGAAEAFF. DNA of the CDR3: TGTGCCAGCAGCTTACAGGGTGCGGCTGAAGCTTTCTTT. The chain uses TRBV7-2 and TRBJ1-1; D perhaps matches TRBD1 (5 bases). The V end lost 2 bases, the J end lost 6 bases, and 10 bases lay between the germline ends. Looked up from germline, CDR1 is SGHTA and CDR2 is FQGNSA. CDR3 size: 13 residues.

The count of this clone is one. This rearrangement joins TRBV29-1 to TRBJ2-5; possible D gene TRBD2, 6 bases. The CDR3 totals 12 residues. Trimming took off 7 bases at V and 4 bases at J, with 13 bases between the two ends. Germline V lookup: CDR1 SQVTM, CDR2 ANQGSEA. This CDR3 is CSGNGSPETQYF. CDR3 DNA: TGCAGCGGAAACGGGAGCCCAGAGACCCAGTACTTC.

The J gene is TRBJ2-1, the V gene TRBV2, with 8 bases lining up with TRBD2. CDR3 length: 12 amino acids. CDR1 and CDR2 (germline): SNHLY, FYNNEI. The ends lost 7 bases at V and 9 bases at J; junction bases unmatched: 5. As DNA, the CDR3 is TGTGCCAGCACGGTAGCGGGGTCTGAGCAGTTCTTC. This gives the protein CASTVAGSEQFF.

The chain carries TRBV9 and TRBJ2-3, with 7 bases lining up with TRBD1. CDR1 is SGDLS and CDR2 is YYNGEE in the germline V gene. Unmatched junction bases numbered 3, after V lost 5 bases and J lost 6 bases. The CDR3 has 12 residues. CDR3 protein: CASSTGDDTQYF. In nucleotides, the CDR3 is TGTGCCAGCAGTACAGGGGATGATACGCAGTATTTT.

The DNA for the CDR3 is TGTGCCAGCAGTAGGGGGTTAGAAAGCAATCAGCCCCAGCATTTT. Translating gives CASSRGLESNQPQHF. This chain uses TRBV6-5 with TRBJ1-5; tentative D call: TRBD1 (6 bases). Germline CDR1 is MNHEY and CDR2 is SVGAGI. This CDR3 comprises 15 residues. V lost 5 bases and J lost 1, with 12 bases in between.

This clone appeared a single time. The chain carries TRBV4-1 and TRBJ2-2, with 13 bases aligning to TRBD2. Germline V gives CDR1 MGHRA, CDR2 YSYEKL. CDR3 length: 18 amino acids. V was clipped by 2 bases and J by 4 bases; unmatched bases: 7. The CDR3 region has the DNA TGCGCCAGCAGCCAAAGCACTAGCGGGGGGGCAGGCACCGGGGAGCTGTTTTTT. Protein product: CASSQSTSGGAGTGELFF.

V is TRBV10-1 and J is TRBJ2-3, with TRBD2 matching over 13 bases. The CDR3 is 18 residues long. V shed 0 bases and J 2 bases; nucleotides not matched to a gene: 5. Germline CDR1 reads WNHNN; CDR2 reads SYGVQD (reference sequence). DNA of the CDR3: TGCGCCAGCAGTGAGTCCCAACTAGCGGGGGGGGCCACAGATACGCAGTATTTT. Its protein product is CASSESQLAGGATDTQYF.

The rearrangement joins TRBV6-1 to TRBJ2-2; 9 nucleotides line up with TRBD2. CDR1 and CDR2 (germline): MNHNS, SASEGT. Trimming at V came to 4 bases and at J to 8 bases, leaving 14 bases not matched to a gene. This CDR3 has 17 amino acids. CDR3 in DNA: TGTGCCAGCAGTGCGTCGGGTGGAGCGGGGGGAGTGGGGGAGCTGTTTTTT. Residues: CASSASGGAGGVGELFF.

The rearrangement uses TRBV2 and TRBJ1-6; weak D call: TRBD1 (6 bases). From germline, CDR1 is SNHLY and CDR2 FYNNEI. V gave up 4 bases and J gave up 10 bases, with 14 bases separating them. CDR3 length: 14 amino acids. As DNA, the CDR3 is TGTGCCAGCAGTGGAGTGGTGCAGGGGTCACCCCTCCACTTT. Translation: CASSGVVQGSPLHF.

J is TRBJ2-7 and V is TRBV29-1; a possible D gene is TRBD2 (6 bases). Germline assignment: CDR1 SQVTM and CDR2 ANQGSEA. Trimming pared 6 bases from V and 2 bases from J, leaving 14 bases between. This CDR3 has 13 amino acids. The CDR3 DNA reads TGCAGCGTCCTTCTGAGGACTACCTACGAGCAGTACTTC. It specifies CSVLLRTTYEQYF.

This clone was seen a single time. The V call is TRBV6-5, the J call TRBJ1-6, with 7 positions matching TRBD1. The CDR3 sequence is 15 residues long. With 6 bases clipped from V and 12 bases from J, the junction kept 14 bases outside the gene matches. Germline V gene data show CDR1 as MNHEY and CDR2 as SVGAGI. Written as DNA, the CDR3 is TGTGCCAGCAGCTCCGAACAGGGGATTTTGGGACCCCTCCACTTT. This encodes CASSSEQGILGPLHF.

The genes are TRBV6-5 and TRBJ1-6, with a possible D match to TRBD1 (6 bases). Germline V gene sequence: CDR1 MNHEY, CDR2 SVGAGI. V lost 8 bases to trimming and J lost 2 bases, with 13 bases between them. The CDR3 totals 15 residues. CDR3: CASRGGQPYNSPLHF. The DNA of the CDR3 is TGTGCCAGCCGAGGAGGACAGCCCTATAATTCACCCCTCCACTTT.

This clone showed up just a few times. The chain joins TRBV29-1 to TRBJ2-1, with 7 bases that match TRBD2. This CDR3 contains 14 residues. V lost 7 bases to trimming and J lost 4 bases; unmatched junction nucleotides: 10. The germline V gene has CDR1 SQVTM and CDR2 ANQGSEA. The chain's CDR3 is CSADHRDYYNEQFF. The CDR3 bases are TGCAGCGCCGACCACCGGGACTATTACAATGAGCAGTTCTTC.

This chain's CDR3 is CAAVIGGQNNSPLHF. The CDR3 nucleotides are TGTGCCGCAGTTATAGGGGGACAGAATAATTCACCCCTCCACTTT. The chain joins TRBV28 to TRBJ1-6; 7 positions agree with TRBD1. Losses at the gene ends were 11 bases for V and 5 bases for J; bases not matched to a gene: 12. The CDR3 is 15 amino acids. In germline, CDR1 is MDHEN, CDR2 SYDVKM.

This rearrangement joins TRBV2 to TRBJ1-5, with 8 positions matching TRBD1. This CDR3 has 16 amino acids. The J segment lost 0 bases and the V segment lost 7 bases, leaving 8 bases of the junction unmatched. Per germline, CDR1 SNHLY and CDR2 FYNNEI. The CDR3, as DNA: TGTGCCAGCACCGCGCAGGGGGCCTTTAGCAATCAGCCCCAGCATTTT. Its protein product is CASTAQGAFSNQPQHF.

As DNA, the CDR3 is TGTGCCAGCAGAGGACAGGGGGCGCCAACTAATGAAAAACTGTTTTTT. This codes for CASRGQGAPTNEKLFF. V gene TRBV25-1 combines with J gene TRBJ1-4; 11 nucleotides agree with TRBD1. Unmatched junction bases numbered 3, after V lost 6 bases and J lost 0 bases. The CDR3 covers 16 residues. Germline V gene data show CDR1 as MGHDK and CDR2 as SYGVNS.

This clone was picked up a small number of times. The CDR3 loop is CASSSHRLNTEAFF. Here the CDR3 DNA reads TGTGCCAGCAGTTCCCACAGACTGAACACTGAAGCTTTCTTT. The V and J genes are TRBV27 and TRBJ1-1; D gene uncertain. The CDR3 is 14 residues long. Trimming stripped 4 bases from V and 0 bases from J, with 9 bases between. Germline V gene data show CDR1 as MNHEY and CDR2 as SMNVEV (reference sequence).

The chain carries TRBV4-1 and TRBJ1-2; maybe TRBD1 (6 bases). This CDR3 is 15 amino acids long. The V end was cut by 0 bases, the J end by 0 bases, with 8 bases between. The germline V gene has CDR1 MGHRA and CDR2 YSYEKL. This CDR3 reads CASSQEGGANYGYTF. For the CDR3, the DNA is TGCGCCAGCAGCCAAGAAGGGGGTGCTAACTATGGCTACACCTTC.

The CDR3 here is CASSRQGGYGYTF. DNA for the CDR3: TGTGCCAGCAGCCGACAGGGGGGCTATGGCTACACCTTC. V and J are TRBV14 and TRBJ1-2; 9 bases map to TRBD1. With 4 bases clipped from V and 4 bases from J, the junction kept 1 base outside the gene matches. Per the germline V gene, CDR1 is SGHDN and CDR2 is FVKESK. This CDR3 spans 13 amino acids.

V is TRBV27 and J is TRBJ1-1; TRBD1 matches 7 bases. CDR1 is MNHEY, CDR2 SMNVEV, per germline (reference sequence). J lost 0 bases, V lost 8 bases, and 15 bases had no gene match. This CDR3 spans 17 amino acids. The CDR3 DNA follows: TGTGCCAGCCACAGTTATTACAGGGGCAGCATGAACACTGAAGCTTTCTTT. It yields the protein CASHSYYRGSMNTEAFF.

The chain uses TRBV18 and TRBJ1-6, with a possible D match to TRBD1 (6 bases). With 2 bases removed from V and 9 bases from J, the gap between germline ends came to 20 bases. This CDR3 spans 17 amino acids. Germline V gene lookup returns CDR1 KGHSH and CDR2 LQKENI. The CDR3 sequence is CASSPGQGLRFGSPLHF. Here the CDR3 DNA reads TGTGCCAGCTCACCAGGGCAGGGGCTGAGGTTTGGTTCACCCCTCCACTTT.

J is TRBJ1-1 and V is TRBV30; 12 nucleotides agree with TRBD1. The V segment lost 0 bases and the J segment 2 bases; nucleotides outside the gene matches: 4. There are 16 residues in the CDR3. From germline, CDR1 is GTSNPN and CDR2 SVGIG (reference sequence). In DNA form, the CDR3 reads TGTGCCTGGAGTGTGGGGACAGGGGGCTTCAACACTGAAGCTTTCTTT. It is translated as CAWSVGTGGFNTEAFF. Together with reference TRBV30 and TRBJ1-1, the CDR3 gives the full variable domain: SQTIHQWPATLVQPVGSPLSLECTVEGTSNPNLYWYRQAAGRGLQLLFYSVGIGQISSEVPQNLSASRPQDRQFILSSKKLLLSDSGFYLCAWSVGTGGFNTEAFFGQGTRLTVV.